These 15 T cell receptor beta chains were all obtained from the same sample, sequenced in a study of Ad26.COV2.S vaccination and SARS-CoV-2 variants. Method: immunoSEQ multiplex PCR; TCRdb's copy keeps in-frame clones and lacks some. The sample holds 500,000 or so clones, roughly nine tenths seen once. Treatment indicated: 19 received Ad26.COV2.S at low or high dose, single or two shots; 5 received placebo; per-sample allocation not given. On day 63 after the first injection, vaccine and placebo recipients gave samples. The source was peripheral blood, collected in a trial of Ad26.COV2.S vaccine versus placebo. The receptors originated from a person between 18 and 65 years old who received the Ad26.COV2.S COVID-19 vaccine or a placebo.

This clone was detected once. The genes are TRBV19 and TRBJ1-1; no clear D. The germline V and J ends were trimmed by 7 bases and 0 bases, with 9 bases remaining between them. There are 13 residues in the CDR3. Germline V gene lookup returns CDR1 LNHDA and CDR2 SQIVND (reference sequence). For the CDR3, the DNA is TGTGCCAGTAACGTTAAACTGAACACTGAAGCTTTCTTT. It encodes CASNVKLNTEAFF.

The table lists this clone with a count of one. The chain combines TRBV6-6 with TRBJ1-5; 8 bases map to TRBD1. V gave up 5 bases and J gave up 4 bases; unmatched junction bases: 4. The CDR3 length is 14 residues. Germline CDR1 reads MNHNY; CDR2 reads SVGAGI (reference sequence). The CDR3 loop reads CASSARQGNQPQHF. CDR3 nucleotides: TGTGCCAGCAGTGCACGACAGGGGAATCAGCCCCAGCATTTT.

Notes on this clone: Other nucleotide sequences in the sample specify the same CDR3. This chain links TRBV27 with TRBJ1-6; 7 bases are shared with TRBD1. Germline CDR1 and CDR2: MNHEY and SMNVEV (reference sequence). V was pared by 3 bases and J by 7 bases, with 3 bases of the junction left unmatched. CDR3 length: 14 amino acids. CDR3 protein: CASSFQGENSPLHF. DNA for the CDR3: TGTGCCAGCAGTTTTCAGGGGGAGAATTCACCCCTCCACTTT.

The chain joins TRBV10-2 to TRBJ1-5; the D is unclear. The CDR3 runs 13 residues. Germline V gene lookup returns CDR1 WSHSY and CDR2 SAAADI. V lost 6 bases and J 7 bases, leaving 13 bases between the germline ends. The CDR3, as DNA: TGCGCCAGCAGGGGTGCTTCGGGCCAGCCCCAGCATTTT. Residues: CASRGASGQPQHF.

Concerning this clone: Other DNA sequences from this sample encode an identical CDR3 as well. The V and J genes are TRBV28 and TRBJ2-3; 15 nucleotides match TRBD2. Losses at the gene ends were 8 bases for V and 3 bases for J; bases not matched to a gene: 0. The CDR3 totals 14 residues. Germline-derived CDR1 and CDR2 are MDHEN and SYDVKM. DNA of the CDR3: TGTGCCAGCGGACTAGCGGGAGGGACAGATACGCAGTATTTT. Protein: CASGLAGGTDTQYF. The whole variable domain, filled in from reference TRBV28 and TRBJ2-3, reads DVKVTQSSRYLVKRTGEKVFLECVQDMDHENMFWYRQDPGLGLRLIYFSYDVKMKEKGDIPEGYSVSREKKERFSLILESASTNQTSMYLCASGLAGGTDTQYFGPGTRLTVL.

The rearrangement joins TRBV12-3 or TRBV12-4 to TRBJ1-1; D ambiguous. Trimming removed 7 bases at V and 5 bases at J, with 14 bases between. The CDR3 is 13 amino acids. CDR3 protein: CASTAREATEAFF. DNA for the CDR3: TGTGCCAGCACTGCCCGGGAGGCAACTGAAGCTTTCTTT.

The chain employs TRBV18 and TRBJ1-1, with 12 bases lining up with TRBD1. The germline V gene has CDR1 KGHSH and CDR2 LQKENI. This CDR3 has 15 amino acids. V lost 6 bases to trimming and J lost 8 bases; unmatched junction nucleotides: 10. This chain's CDR3 is CASSRGTGQGAEAFF. In nucleotides, the CDR3 is TGTGCCAGCTCCCGGGGGACGGGACAGGGGGCGGAAGCTTTCTTT.

This chain connects TRBV7-2 to TRBJ2-1; D not resolved. The CDR3 has 13 residues. Germline V lookup: CDR1 SGHTA, CDR2 FQGNSA. Trimming took off 2 bases at V and 8 bases at J, with 10 bases between the two ends. The CDR3 sequence: CASSLLQSYEQFF. CDR3 DNA sequence: TGTGCCAGCAGCTTATTACAAAGCTATGAGCAGTTCTTC.

The rearrangement joins TRBV4-3 to TRBJ1-1, with 7 nucleotides matching TRBD1. The CDR3 is 17 residues long. Per germline, CDR1 LGHNA and CDR2 YSLEER. V lost 5 bases and J lost 1; bases outside the gene matches: 13. The CDR3 region has the DNA TGCGCCAGCAGCTCCTGGGACAGAAAAATGGGGAACACTGAAGCTTTCTTT. Amino acids: CASSSWDRKMGNTEAFF.

This chain connects TRBV19 to TRBJ2-2; maybe TRBD2 (5 bases). V was shortened by 7 bases and J by 6 bases, with 15 bases between the two germline ends. CDR1 is LNHDA, CDR2 SQIVND, per germline (reference sequence). This CDR3 spans 14 amino acids. DNA of the CDR3: TGTGCCAGTAAGGGCGGGCCTTCTTCCGGGGAGCTGTTTTTT. This sequence encodes CASKGGPSSGELFF.

The V and J genes are TRBV28 and TRBJ2-7; a possible D gene is TRBD2 (7 bases). Germline values: CDR1 MDHEN, CDR2 SYDVKM. With 8 bases removed from V and 0 bases from J, the gap between germline ends came to 14 bases. This CDR3 region has 14 residues. The CDR3 DNA sequence: TGTGCCAGCGGGGAGGGGGGCAGCTCCTACGAGCAGTACTTC. Its protein product is CASGEGGSSYEQYF.

J is TRBJ2-7 and V is TRBV9; D not certain. The length of the CDR3 is 15 residues. Germline values: CDR1 SGDLS, CDR2 YYNGEE. Trimming left V 0 bases short and J 2 bases short, with 12 bases between. Here the CDR3 reads CASSVGGSDTYEQYF. CDR3 sequence (DNA): TGTGCCAGCAGCGTAGGTGGGTCAGATACCTACGAGCAGTACTTC.

The V call is TRBV27, the J call TRBJ2-1; 7 bases map to TRBD2. The CDR3 sequence is 16 residues long. The germline V gene has CDR1 MNHEY and CDR2 SMNVEV (reference sequence). Trimming took 0 bases from V and 4 from J; bases not matched to a gene: 6. CDR3 amino acids: CASSLSRLAAYNEQFF. The DNA for the CDR3 is TGTGCCAGCAGTTTATCCAGGCTAGCGGCGTACAATGAGCAGTTCTTC.

This chain uses TRBV19 with TRBJ2-1; 13 bases match TRBD2. With 6 bases clipped from V and 10 bases from J, the junction kept 12 bases outside the gene matches. The CDR3 runs to 16 residues. Germline-derived CDR1 and CDR2 are LNHDA and SQIVND (reference sequence). CDR3 amino acids: CASRRGGTSGINEQFF. Written as DNA, the CDR3 is TGTGCCAGTAGAAGGGGGGGGACTAGCGGGATCAACGAGCAGTTCTTC.

The J gene is TRBJ2-2, the V gene TRBV10-3; 9 bases match TRBD2. V shed 4 bases and J 7 bases; nucleotides not matched to a gene: 10. Germline CDR1 is ENHRY and CDR2 is SYGVKD. This CDR3 is built from 16 residues. DNA for the CDR3: TGTGCCATCAGTGTGCGGGGGGGGCTGGCGTACGGGGAGCTGTTTTTT. Its translation: CAISVRGGLAYGELFF.